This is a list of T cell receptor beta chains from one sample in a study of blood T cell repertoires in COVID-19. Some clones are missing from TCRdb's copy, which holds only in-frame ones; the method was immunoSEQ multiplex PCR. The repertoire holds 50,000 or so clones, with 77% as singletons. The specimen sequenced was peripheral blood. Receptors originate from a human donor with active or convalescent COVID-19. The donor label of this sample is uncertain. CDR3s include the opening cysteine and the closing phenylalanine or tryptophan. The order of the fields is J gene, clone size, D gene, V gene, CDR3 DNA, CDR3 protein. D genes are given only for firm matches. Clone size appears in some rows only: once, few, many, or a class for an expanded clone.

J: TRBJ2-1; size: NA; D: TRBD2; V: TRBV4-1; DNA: TGCGCCAGCAGTACTAGCGGGAGAAAACCTAAAACTTACAATGAGCAGTTCTTC; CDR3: CASSTSGRKPKTYNEQFF
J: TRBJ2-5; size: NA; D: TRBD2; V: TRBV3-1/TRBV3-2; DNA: TGTGCCAGCAGCCCCTCACCGGGACTAGCGGGGCAAGAGACCCAGTACTTC; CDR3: CASSPSPGLAGQETQYF
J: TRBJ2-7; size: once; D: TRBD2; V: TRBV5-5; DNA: TGTGCCAGCAGCTTGGGACTAGCGGATCCCTCCTACGAGCAGTACTTC; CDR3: CASSLGLADPSYEQYF
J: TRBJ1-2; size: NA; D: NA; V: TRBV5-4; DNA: TGTGCCAGCAGCTTGGTCCAGACTAACTATGGCTACACCTTC; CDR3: CASSLVQTNYGYTF
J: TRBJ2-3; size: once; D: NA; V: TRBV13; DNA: TGTGCCAGCAGCTCGAGACTGAGCACAGATACGCAGTATTTT; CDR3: CASSSRLSTDTQYF
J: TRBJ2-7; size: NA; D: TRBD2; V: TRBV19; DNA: TGTGCCAGTAGTGCCTCAAATCTAGCGGGAGGACTCTACGAGCAGTACTTC; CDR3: CASSASNLAGGLYEQYF
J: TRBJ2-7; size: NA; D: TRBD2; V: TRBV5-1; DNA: TGCGCCAGCAGCTTGGCCGGGACTAGCGGGTTGAGCTCCTACGAGCAGTACTTC; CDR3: CASSLAGTSGLSSYEQYF
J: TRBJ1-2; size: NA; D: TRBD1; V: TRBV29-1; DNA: TGCAGCGTTCCCCGACAGGGCTTTACTAACTATGGCTACACCTTC; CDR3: CSVPRQGFTNYGYTF
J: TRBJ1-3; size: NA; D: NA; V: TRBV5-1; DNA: TGCGCCAGCAGGAGGTCAGGGTTCGGAAACACCATATATTTT; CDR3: CASRRSGFGNTIYF
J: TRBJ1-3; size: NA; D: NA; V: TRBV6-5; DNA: TGTGCCAGCAGTAAACAGGGAACAGGAAACACCATATATTTT; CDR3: CASSKQGTGNTIYF
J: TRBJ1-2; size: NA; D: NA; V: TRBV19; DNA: TGTGCCAGTAGGCGTGATTATGGCTACACCTTC; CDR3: CASRRDYGYTF
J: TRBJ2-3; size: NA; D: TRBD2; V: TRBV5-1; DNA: TGCGCCAGCAGTGGGCTAGCGGGAGGATACACAGATACGCAGTATTTT; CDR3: CASSGLAGGYTDTQYF
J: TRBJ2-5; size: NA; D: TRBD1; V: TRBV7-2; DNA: TGTGCCAGCAGCCCCCGACAGGGGCGTCAAGAGACCCAGTACTTC; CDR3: CASSPRQGRQETQYF
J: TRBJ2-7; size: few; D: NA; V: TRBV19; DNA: TGTGCCAGTAGTATAGGTCGGGGATGGGACGAGCAGTACTTC; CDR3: CASSIGRGWDEQYF
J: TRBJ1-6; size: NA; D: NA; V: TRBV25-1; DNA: TGTGCCAGCAGTGTACAGGGTCGGAATTCACCCCTCCACTTT; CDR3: CASSVQGRNSPLHF
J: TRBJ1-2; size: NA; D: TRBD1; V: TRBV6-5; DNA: TGTGCCAGCACTGTCGGACAGGGGCGATTTGGCTACACCTTC; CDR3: CASTVGQGRFGYTF
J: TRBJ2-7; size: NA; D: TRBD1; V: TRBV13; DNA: TGTGCCAGCAGCTTACTTGACAGGGCCAACGAGCAGTACTTC; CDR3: CASSLLDRANEQYF
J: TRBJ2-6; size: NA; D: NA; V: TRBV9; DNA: TGTGCCAGCAGCGTTGGAGTGACTGGGGCCAACGTCCTGACTTTC; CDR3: CASSVGVTGANVLTF
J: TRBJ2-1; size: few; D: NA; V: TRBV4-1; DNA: TGCGCCAGCAGCCGAGAAGTTACAGGGTACAATGAGCAGTTCTTC; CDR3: CASSREVTGYNEQFF
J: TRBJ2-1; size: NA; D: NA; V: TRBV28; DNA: TGTGCCAGCACCCCGGGGGTGTTCCGGGACTGGCCCTACAATGAGCAGTTCTTC; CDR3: CASTPGVFRDWPYNEQFF
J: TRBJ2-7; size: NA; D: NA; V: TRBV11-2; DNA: TGTGCCAGCAGCCCCCGGACGGGGAGCTACGAGCAGTACTTC; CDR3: CASSPRTGSYEQYF
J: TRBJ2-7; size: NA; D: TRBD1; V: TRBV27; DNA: TGTGCCAGCAGGAGGGGGCAGCCGAACTACGAGCAGTACTTC; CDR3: CASRRGQPNYEQYF
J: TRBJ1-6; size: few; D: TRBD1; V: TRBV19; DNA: TGTGCCAGTACCACGGACAGGCTAAATTCACCCCTCCACTTT; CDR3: CASTTDRLNSPLHF
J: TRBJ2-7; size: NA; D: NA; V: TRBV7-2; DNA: TGTGCCAGCATACAGGGTCGGGGCTACGAGCAGTACTTC; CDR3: CASIQGRGYEQYF
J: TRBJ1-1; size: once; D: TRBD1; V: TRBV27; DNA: TGTGCCAGCAGCCCGGGACAGCTGAACACTGAAGCTTTCTTT; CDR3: CASSPGQLNTEAFF
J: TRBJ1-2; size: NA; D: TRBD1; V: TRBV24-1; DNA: TGTGCCACCAGTGACCTTAACAGGGGTGGCTACACCTTC; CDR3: CATSDLNRGGYTF
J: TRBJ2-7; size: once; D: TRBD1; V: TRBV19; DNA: TGTGCCAGTAGCACTAACACAGGGGGCGTCTTGGTAGGGCAGTACTTC; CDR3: CASSTNTGGVLVGQYF
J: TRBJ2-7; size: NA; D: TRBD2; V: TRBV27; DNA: TGTGCCAGCAGTTTGGCGGGAGCGCCCTACGAGCAGTACTTC; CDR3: CASSLAGAPYEQYF
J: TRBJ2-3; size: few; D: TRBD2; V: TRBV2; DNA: TGTGCCAGCAGGGAGACTAGCGGGAGCACAGATACGCAGTATTTT; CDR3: CASRETSGSTDTQYF
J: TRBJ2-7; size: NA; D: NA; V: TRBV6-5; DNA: TGTGCCAGCAGGGAGCAGGGGTCCTACGAGCAGTACTTC; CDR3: CASREQGSYEQYF
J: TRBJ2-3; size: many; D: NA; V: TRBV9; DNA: TGTGCCAGCAGCGCCGGGGGACGCACAGATACGCAGTATTTT; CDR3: CASSAGGRTDTQYF
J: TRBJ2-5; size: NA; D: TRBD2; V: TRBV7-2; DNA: TGTGCCAGCAGCTTAGGGCTAGCGGAGGAAGAGACCCAGTACTTC; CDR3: CASSLGLAEEETQYF
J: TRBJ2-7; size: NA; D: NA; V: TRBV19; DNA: TGTGCCAGTAGTATGAGGGTGGGATACGAGCAGTACTTC; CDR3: CASSMRVGYEQYF
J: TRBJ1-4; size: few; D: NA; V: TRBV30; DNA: TGTGCCTGGAGAGGACAGAACTGGGAAAAACTGTTTTTT; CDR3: CAWRGQNWEKLFF
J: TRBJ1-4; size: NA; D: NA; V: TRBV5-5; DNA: TGTGCCAGCACCGTAAACCCGGTTAATGAAAAACTGTTTTTT; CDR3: CASTVNPVNEKLFF
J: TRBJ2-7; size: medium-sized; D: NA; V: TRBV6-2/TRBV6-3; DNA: TGTGCCAGCAGTCCCGGAGGTGAGCAGTACTTC; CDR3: CASSPGGEQYF
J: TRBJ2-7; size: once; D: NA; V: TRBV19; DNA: TGTGCCAGTAGTATACTTGCGGGACTGCACGAGCAGTACTTC; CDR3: CASSILAGLHEQYF
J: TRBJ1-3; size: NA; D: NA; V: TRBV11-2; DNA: TGTGCCAGCAGCTTCCAGGCCTCTGGAAACACCATATATTTT; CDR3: CASSFQASGNTIYF
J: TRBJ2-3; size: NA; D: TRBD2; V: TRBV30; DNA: TGTGCCTGGAGTGTACTGGGGACTAGCGGGAGTACAGATACGCAGTATTTT; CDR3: CAWSVLGTSGSTDTQYF
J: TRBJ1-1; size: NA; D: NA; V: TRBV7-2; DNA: TGTGCCAGCAGCTTAGTCCAGGATGGGAACACTGAAGCTTTCTTT; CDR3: CASSLVQDGNTEAFF
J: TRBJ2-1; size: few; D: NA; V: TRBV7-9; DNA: TGTGCCAGCAGCTCCAGTGTTAGCGTTTACAATGAGCAGTTCTTC; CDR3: CASSSSVSVYNEQFF
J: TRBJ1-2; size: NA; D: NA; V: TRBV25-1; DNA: TGTGCCAGCTCTGGGGGGTTAAGCTACACCTTC; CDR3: CASSGGLSYTF
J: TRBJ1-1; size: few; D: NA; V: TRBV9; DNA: TGTGCCAGCAGCATTGCAGTGAACACTGAAGCTTTCTTT; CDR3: CASSIAVNTEAFF
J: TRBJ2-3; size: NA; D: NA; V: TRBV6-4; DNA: TGTGCCAGCAGTGGACAGGGCACAGATACGCAGTATTTT; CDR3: CASSGQGTDTQYF
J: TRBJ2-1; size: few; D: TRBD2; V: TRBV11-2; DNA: TGTGCCAGCAGCCTCCGTAGCGGGAGAAGAGGCACCTACAATGAGCAGTTCTTC; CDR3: CASSLRSGRRGTYNEQFF
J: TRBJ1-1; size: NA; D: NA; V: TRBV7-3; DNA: TGTGCCAGCAGCTTAGAAACAGGGGAAGCTTTCTTT; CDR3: CASSLETGEAFF